The T cell receptor beta chain under discussion was sequenced for a study of response to subunit inactivated influenza vaccine. Germline V gives CDR1 ENHRY, CDR2 SYGVKD. This CDR3 has 11 amino acids. Trimming stripped 10 bases from V and 5 bases from J, with 9 bases between. This clonotype was found a few times. The target antigen is unknown. Whole-study findings and limits: Authors suggested each seasonal flu vaccination may recruit only limited numbers of new T cells.

TCRdb re-called the RT-PCR reads with MiXCR, one entry per CDR3 protein. Among 400,000 to 550,000 distinct CDR3 sequences, 25% were seen once, and the ten largest hold approximately 2%. The gene calls are TRBV10-3 and TRBJ2-1, with D perhaps TRBD1 (5 bases). This clonotype was obtained from a man in his forties or fifties who received an inactivated influenza vaccine. This material consisted of CD4+ T cells sorted from PBMCs, taken 5 days after vaccination. CDR3 nucleotides: TGTGCCACCGAGACAGACAATGAGCAGTTCTTC. As protein: CATETDNEQFF.